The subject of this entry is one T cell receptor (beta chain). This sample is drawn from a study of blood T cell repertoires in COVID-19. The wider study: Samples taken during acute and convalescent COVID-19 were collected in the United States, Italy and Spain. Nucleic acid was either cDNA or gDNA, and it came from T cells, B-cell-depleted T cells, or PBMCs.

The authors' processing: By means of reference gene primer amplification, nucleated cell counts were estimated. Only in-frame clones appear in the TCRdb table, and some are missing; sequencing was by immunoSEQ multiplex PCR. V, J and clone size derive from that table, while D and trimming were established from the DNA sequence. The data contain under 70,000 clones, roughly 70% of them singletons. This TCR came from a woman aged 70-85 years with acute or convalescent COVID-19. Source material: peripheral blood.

DNA for the CDR3: TGTGCCAGCAGTGAAGGGACTCTCGGAGAGGATGGAAACACCATATATTTT. Encoded protein: CASSEGTLGEDGNTIYF. The chain has TRBV2 and TRBJ1-3, with D uncertain. V lost 1 base, J lost 3 bases, and 16 bases lay in between. Per the germline V gene, CDR1 is SNHLY and CDR2 is FYNNEI. The CDR3 covers 17 residues.